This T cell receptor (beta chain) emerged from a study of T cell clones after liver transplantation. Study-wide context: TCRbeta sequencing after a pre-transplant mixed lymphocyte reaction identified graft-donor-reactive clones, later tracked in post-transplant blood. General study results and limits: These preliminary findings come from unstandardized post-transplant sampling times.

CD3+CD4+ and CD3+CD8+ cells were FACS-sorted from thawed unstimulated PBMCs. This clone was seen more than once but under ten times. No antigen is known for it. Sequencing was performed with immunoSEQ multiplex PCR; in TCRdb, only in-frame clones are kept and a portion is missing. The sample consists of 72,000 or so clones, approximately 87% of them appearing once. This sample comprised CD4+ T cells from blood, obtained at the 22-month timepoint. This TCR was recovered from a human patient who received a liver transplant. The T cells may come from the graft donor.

The CDR3, as DNA: TGTGCCAGCAGCGTGTCCCCACTGGGCTCTGGGGCCAACGTCCTGACTTTC. Translating gives CASSVSPLGSGANVLTF. The chain carries TRBV7-2 and TRBJ2-6; D unclear. Looked up from germline, CDR1 is SGHTA and CDR2 is FQGNSA. There are 17 residues in the CDR3. Trimming shortened V by 5 bases and J by 0 bases, and 14 bases separated the two germline ends.